These T cell receptor beta chains were read from a single sample in a study of shared clonotypes between healthy human individuals. Repertoires were generated with immunoSEQ multiplex PCR, while TCRdb's copy carries only in-frame clones and drops some. The profile shows about 2.4 million clones, under 95% of them singletons. The specimen was naive CD4+ T cells from PBMCs. These receptors were obtained from a man aged 18 to 29 in good health. Some clones in this sample may be carry-over from other donors' samples. CDR3s leave out the opening cysteine and the closing phenylalanine or tryptophan. The order of the fields is CDR3 length, V gene, CDR3 protein.

len: 12
v_gene: TRBV5-1
CDR3aa: ASSLGTNPGELF

len: 13
v_gene: TRBV27
CDR3aa: ASSPPPGTRYEQF

len: 7
v_gene: TRBV21-1
CDR3aa: ASSKTKF

len: 12
v_gene: TRBV5-1
CDR3aa: ASSPWTDSYEQY

len: 12
v_gene: TRBV18
CDR3aa: ASSPSGSYNEQF

len: 14
v_gene: TRBV7-9
CDR3aa: ASSLSPTWGTGELF

len: 13
v_gene: TRBV15
CDR3aa: ATSRGTSSYNEQF

len: 13
v_gene: TRBV7-3
CDR3aa: ASSLFSTSRGEQF

len: 12
v_gene: TRBV19
CDR3aa: ASSPQGSRETQY

len: 12
v_gene: TRBV18
CDR3aa: ASSPPNGADGYT

len: 14
v_gene: TRBV28
CDR3aa: ASSSPGDRGKRGYT

len: 12
v_gene: TRBV5-1
CDR3aa: ASSSGTSGNEQF

len: 14
v_gene: TRBV5-1
CDR3aa: ASSLSPRDNGYGYT

len: 13
v_gene: TRBV6-6
CDR3aa: ASSYSTRATDTQY

len: 15
v_gene: TRBV5-5
CDR3aa: ASSPGMGQGLGETQY

len: 10
v_gene: TRBV7-2
CDR3aa: ASSLSYTEAF

len: 13
v_gene: TRBV27
CDR3aa: ASSLLTGVSYEQY

len: 17
v_gene: TRBV21-1
CDR3aa: ASSKGTPGDPARSQPQH

len: 13
v_gene: TRBV29-1
CDR3aa: SVVKGRTMNTEAF

len: 13
v_gene: TRBV5-4
CDR3aa: ASSPPGTPNTEAF

len: 10
v_gene: TRBV28
CDR3aa: ASSLTWTEAF

len: 12
v_gene: TRBV5-1
CDR3aa: ASRRDSGANVLT

len: 12
v_gene: TRBV6-5
CDR3aa: ASSRGLAGGAPF